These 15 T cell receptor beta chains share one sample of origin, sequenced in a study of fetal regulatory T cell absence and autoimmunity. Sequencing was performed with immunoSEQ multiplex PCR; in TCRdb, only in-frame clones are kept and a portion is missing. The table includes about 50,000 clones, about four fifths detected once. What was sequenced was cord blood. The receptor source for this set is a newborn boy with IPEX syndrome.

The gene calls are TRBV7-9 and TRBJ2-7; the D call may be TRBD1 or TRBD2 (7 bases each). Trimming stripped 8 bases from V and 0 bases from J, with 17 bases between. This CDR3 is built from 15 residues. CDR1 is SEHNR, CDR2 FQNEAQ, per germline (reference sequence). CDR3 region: CASSGGRGGSYEQYF. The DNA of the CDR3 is TGTGCCAGCTCAGGGGGGAGGGGAGGCTCCTACGAGCAGTACTTC.

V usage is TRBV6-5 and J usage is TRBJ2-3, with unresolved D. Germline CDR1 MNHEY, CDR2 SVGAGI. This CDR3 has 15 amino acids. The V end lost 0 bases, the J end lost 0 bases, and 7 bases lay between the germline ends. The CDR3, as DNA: TGTGCCAGCAGTTACTCGCGCGGTAGCACAGATACGCAGTATTTT. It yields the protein CASSYSRGSTDTQYF.

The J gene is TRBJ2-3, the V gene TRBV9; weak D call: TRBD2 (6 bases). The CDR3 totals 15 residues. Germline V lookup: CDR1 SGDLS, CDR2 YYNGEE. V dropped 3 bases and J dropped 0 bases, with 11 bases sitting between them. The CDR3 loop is CASSAGGISTDTQYF. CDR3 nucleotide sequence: TGTGCCAGCAGCGCCGGGGGAATTAGCACAGATACGCAGTATTTT.

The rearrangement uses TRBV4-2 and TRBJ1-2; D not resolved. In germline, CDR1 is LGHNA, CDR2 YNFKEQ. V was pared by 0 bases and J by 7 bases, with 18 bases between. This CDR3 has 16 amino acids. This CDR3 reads CASSQDLGKGSPGYTF. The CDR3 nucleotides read TGTGCCAGCAGCCAAGATCTAGGTAAAGGGTCCCCTGGCTACACCTTC.

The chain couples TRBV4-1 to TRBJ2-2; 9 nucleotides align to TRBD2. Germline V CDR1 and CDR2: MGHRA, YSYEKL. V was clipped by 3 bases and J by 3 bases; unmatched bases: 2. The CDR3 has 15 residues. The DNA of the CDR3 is TGCGCCAGCAGCCAGCGGGGGGGGTACACCGGGGAGCTGTTTTTT. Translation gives CASSQRGGYTGELFF.

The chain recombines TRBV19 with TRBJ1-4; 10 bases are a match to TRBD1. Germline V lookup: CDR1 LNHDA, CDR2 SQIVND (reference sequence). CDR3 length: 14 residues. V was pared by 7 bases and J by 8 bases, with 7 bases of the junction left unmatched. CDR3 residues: CASKDGTGDEKLFF. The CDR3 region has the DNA TGTGCCAGTAAGGACGGGACAGGGGACGAAAAACTGTTTTTT.

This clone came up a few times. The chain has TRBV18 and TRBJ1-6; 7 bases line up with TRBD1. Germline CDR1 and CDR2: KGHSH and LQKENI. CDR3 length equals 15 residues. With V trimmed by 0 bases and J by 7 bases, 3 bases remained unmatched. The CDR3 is CASSPPGGGNSPLHF. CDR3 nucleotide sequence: TGTGCCAGCTCACCACCGGGAGGGGGCAATTCACCCCTCCACTTT.

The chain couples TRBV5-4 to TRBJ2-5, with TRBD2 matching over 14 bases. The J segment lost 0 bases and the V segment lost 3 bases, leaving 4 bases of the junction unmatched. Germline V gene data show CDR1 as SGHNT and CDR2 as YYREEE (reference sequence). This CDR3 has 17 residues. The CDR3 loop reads CASSWGLAGEYQETQYF. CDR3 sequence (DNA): TGTGCCAGCAGCTGGGGACTAGCGGGGGAGTACCAAGAGACCCAGTACTTC.

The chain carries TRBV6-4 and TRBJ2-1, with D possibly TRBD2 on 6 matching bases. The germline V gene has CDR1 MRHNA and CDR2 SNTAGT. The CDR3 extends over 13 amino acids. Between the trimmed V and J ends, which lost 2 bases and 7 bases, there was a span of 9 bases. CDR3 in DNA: TGTGCCAGCAGTGACCCCGCGGGGAATGAGCAGTTCTTC. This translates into CASSDPAGNEQFF.

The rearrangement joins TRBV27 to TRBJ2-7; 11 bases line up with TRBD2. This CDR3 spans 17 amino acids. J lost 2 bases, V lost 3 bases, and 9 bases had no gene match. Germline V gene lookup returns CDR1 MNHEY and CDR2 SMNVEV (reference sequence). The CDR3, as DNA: TGTGCCAGCAGTTTGCTCTCCCCACTAGCGGGAGCCTACGAGCAGTACTTC. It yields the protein CASSLLSPLAGAYEQYF.

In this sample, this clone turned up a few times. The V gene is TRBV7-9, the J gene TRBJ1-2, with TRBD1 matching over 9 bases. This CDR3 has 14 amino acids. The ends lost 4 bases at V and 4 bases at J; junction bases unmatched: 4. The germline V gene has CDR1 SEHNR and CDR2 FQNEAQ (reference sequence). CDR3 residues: CASSSSTGGYGYTF. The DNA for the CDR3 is TGTGCCAGCAGCTCCTCGACAGGGGGCTATGGCTACACCTTC.

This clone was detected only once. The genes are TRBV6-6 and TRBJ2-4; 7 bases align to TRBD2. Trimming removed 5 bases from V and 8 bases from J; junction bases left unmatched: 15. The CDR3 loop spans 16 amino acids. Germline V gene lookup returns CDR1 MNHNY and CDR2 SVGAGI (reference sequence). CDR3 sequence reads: CASSNHPPTSSDIQYF. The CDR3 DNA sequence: TGTGCCAGCAGTAACCACCCACCGACTAGCTCAGACATTCAGTACTTC.

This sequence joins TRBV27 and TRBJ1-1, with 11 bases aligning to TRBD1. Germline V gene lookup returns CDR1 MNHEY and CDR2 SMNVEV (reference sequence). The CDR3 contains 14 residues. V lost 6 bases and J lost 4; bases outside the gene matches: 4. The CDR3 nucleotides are TGTGCCAGCAGCCTAGGACAGGGGGCCACTGAAGCTTTCTTT. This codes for CASSLGQGATEAFF.

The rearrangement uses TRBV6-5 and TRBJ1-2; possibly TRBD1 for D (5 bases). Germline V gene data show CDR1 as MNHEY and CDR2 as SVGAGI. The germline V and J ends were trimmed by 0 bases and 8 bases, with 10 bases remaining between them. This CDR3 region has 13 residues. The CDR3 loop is CASSYSETEGYTF. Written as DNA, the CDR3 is TGTGCCAGCAGTTACTCGGAGACAGAGGGCTACACCTTC.

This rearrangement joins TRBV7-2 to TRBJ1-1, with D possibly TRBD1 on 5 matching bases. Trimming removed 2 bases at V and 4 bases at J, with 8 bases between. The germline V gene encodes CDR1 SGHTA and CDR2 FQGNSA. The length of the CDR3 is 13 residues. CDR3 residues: CASSLNGGTEAFF. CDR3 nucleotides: TGTGCCAGCAGCTTAAATGGGGGCACTGAAGCTTTCTTT. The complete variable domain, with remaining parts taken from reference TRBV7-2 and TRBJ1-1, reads GAGVSQSPSNKVTEKGKDVELRCDPISGHTALYWYRQSLGQGLEFLIYFQGNSAPDKSGLPSDRFSAERTGGSVSTLTIQRTQQEDSAVYLCASSLNGGTEAFFGQGTRLTVV.